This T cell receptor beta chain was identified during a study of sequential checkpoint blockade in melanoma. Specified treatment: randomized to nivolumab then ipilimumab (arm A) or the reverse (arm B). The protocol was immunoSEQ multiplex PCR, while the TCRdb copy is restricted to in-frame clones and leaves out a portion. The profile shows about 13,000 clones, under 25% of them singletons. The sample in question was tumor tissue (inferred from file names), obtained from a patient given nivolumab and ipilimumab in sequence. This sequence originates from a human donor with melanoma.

The CDR3 protein is CASSLATGGPYEQYF. The CDR3 DNA sequence: TGTGCCAGCAGTTTAGCCACAGGGGGCCCCTACGAGCAGTACTTC. The chain couples TRBV28 to TRBJ2-7, with 9 bases lining up with TRBD1. The germline V gene encodes CDR1 MDHEN and CDR2 SYDVKM. The trim removed 2 bases at V and 2 bases at J, leaving 4 bases unmatched. This CDR3 is 15 amino acids long.